This T cell receptor beta chain derives from a study of blood T cell repertoires in COVID-19 (dated by TCRdb to 2020 to 2022). Looking at the study overall: Collaborator samples came from the United States, Italy and Spain and covered acute and convalescent phases of COVID-19. The prospective study material was composed of cDNA or gDNA derived from T cells, B-cell-depleted T cells, or PBMCs. Deeply sampled blood TCRbeta repertoires from subjects exposed to, actively infected with, or recovered from COVID-19 were included in the dataset. The repertoires were released in a freely available public database intended as a resource for research on the immune response to SARS-CoV-2. Samples came from the ongoing ImmuneRACE study (first 160 participants) plus 1,254 subjects from 6 global collaborators. Nearly every sample came with metadata listing a de-identified subject ID, COVID-19 status, age in years and sex. Where HLA class I and class II types were available, the types were taken from metadata supplied by the sample provider, not from assay-based typing. Results the study describes overall, beyond this receptor: How much clinical and demographic metadata was included differed by source and by participant, and the metadata was provided uncurated.

TCRbeta CDR3 regions were amplified from genomic DNA using the immunoSEQ Assay, a bias-controlled multiplex PCR. Per the original workflow: The number of nucleated cells in each sample was estimated from the amplification of reference gene primers within the assay. Sequence reads were collapsed and filtered to measure the absolute abundance of every unique TCRbeta CDR3 rearrangement. For each sample, productive Simpson clonality was calculated as the square root of Simpson's diversity index across productive rearrangements. TCRdb provides this immuneACCESS table in a form limited to in-frame rearrangements. Some clones are lacking; in checked studies, under half of them reflect an unresolved V gene, and why the rest are absent is not known. V, J and clone size derive from that table, while D and trimming were established from the DNA sequence. The sample table contains 200,000 or so clones; only one count was recorded for about three quarters of them. The ten largest clones capture 5.5% to 7% of the sample.

A word on this clone: Its antigen has not been determined. The record has no base qualities; no much larger clone is one base away.

V was cut back by 6 bases and J by 8 bases, leaving a gap of 16 bases between them. The CDR3 goes from the cysteine to the phenylalanine over 13 residues. The DNA shown is the 39-base CDR3, in frame from base 1. The germline V gene specifies MDHEN as CDR1 and SYDVKM as CDR2. Whole blood was collected in K2EDTA tubes by collaborating institutions according to the institutions' own protocols. For TCRbeta analysis, collaborator samples were shipped as frozen whole blood, as isolated PBMCs, or as DNA extracted from either sample type. Sequenced input: peripheral blood. The TCR comes from a woman in her seventies with acute or convalescent COVID-19. This receptor chain uses TRBV28 and TRBJ1-2, with an unclear D gene assignment. The DNA is as follows: TGTGCCAGCAGCCTAAGCTTGACATCAGGCTACACCTTC. It specifies CASSLSLTSGYTF.